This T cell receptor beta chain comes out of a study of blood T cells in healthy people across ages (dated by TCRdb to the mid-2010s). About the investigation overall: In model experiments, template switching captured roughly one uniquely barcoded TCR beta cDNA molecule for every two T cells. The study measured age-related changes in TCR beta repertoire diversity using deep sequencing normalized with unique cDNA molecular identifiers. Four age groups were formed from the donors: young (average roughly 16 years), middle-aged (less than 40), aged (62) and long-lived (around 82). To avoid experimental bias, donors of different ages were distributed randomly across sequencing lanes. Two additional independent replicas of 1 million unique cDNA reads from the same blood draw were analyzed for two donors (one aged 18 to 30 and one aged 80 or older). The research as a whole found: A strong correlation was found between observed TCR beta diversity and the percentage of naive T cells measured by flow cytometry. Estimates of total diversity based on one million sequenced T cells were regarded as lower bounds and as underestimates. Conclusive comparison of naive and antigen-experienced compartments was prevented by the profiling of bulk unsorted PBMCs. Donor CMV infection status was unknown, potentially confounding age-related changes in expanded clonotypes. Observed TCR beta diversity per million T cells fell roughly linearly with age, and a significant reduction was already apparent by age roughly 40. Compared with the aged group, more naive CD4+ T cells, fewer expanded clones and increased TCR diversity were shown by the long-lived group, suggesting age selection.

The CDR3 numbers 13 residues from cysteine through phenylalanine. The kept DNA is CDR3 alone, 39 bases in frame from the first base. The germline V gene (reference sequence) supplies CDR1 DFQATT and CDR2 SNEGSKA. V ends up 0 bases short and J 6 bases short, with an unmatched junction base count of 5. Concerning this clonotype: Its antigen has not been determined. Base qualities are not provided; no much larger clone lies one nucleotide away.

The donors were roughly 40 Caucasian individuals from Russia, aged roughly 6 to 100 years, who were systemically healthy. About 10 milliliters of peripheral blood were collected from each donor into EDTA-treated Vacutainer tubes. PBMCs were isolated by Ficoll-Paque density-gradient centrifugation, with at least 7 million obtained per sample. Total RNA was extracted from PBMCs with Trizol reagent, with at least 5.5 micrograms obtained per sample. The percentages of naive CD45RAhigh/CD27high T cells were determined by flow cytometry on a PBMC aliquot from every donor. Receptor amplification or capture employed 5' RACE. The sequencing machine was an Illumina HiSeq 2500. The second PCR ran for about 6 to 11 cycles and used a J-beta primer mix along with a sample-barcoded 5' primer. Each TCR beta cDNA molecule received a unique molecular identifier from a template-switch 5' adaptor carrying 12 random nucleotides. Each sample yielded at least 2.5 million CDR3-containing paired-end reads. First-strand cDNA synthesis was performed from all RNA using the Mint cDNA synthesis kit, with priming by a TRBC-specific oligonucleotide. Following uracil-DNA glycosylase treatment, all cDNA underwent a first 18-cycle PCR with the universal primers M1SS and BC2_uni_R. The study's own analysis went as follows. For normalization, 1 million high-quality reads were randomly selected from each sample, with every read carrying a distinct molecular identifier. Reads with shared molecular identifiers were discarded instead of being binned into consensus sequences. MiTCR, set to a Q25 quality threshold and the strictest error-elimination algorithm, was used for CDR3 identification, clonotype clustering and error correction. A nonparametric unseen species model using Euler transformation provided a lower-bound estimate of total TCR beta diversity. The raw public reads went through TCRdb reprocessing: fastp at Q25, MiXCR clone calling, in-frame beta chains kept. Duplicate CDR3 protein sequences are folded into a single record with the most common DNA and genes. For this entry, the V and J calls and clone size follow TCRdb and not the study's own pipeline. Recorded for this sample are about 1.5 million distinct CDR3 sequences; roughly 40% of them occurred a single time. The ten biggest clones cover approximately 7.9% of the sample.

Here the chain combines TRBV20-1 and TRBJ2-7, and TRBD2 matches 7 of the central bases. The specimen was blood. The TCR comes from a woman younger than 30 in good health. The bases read TGCAGTGCTAGAGAGGGGAGGGAGGCCGAGCAGTACTTC. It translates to CSAREGREAEQYF.